Each of the 26 T cell receptor beta chains below was sequenced from the same sample in a study of identical twins. TCRdb used MiXCR to reprocess the 5' RACE reads, holding one entry per CDR3 protein. The data hold more than 600,000 distinct CDR3 sequences, with 18% observed a single time. This sample also belongs to another study, concerning T cells expressing NK-cell markers.

Input material: PBMCs. The source is a young woman in good health.

The genes are TRBV11-2 and TRBJ2-3, with TRBD1 matching 7 bases. The length of the CDR3 is 18 residues. The V gene's germline CDR1 is SGHAT and CDR2 FQNNGV. The J segment lost 0 bases and the V segment lost 5 bases, leaving 14 bases of the junction unmatched. The CDR3 region is CASSARPPGGTSTDTQYF. The CDR3 DNA reads TGTGCCAGCAGCGCCAGACCGCCAGGGGGTACTAGCACAGATACGCAGTATTTT.

V gene TRBV4-3 combines with J gene TRBJ1-1; weak D call: TRBD1 (5 bases). Per germline, CDR1 LGHNA and CDR2 YSLEER. Trimming shortened V by 5 bases and J by 10 bases, and 14 bases separated the two germline ends. The CDR3 is 12 amino acids. CDR3 nucleotide sequence: TGCGCCAGCAGCGTTACACGGGGGGTAGCTTTCTTT. Translating gives CASSVTRGVAFF.

This clonotype was seen repeatedly, ten times or more. This chain joins TRBV7-9 and TRBJ1-4, with D possibly matching TRBD1 (5 bases). CDR1 is SEHNR and CDR2 is FQNEAQ in the germline V gene (reference sequence). Trimming took 6 bases from V and 4 from J, leaving 12 bases between them. The CDR3 runs to 14 residues. CDR3: CASRPGGGNEKLFF. CDR3 in DNA: TGTGCCAGCAGGCCCGGGGGGGGTAATGAAAAACTGTTTTTT. Using reference TRBV7-9 and TRBJ1-4 for the parts outside the CDR3, the full variable domain is DTGVSQNPRHKITKRGQNVTFRCDPISEHNRLYWYRQTLGQGPEFLTYFQNEAQLEKSRLLSDRFSAERPKGSFSTLEIQRTEQGDSAMYLCASRPGGGNEKLFFGSGTQLSVL.

The gene calls are TRBV4-3 and TRBJ1-4; D gene unclear. There are 16 residues in the CDR3. The germline CDR1 and CDR2 sequences are LGHNA and YSLEER. V gave up 0 bases and J gave up 8 bases, with 16 bases separating them. The CDR3 DNA reads as TGCGCCAGCAGCCAAGATCTCGCAGGCCTCAGGGAAAAACTGTTTTTT. Translating gives CASSQDLAGLREKLFF.

This clonotype turned up a few times. The V and J genes are TRBV7-9 and TRBJ2-7; TRBD2 agrees at 7 bases. Trimming took 5 bases from V and 7 from J; bases not matched to a gene: 14. Germline V gene data show CDR1 as SEHNR and CDR2 as FQNEAQ (reference sequence). This CDR3 has 15 amino acids. CDR3 loop: CASSDRLARGLEQYF. The DNA of the CDR3 is TGTGCCAGCAGCGACAGACTAGCCCGAGGATTGGAGCAGTACTTC.

In DNA, the CDR3 is TGTGCCAGCAGTTTACGGACAGTTCCTACACCCTATGGCTACACCTTC. Translated: CASSLRTVPTPYGYTF. The chain employs TRBV12-3 or TRBV12-4 and TRBJ1-2; a possible D gene is TRBD1 (6 bases). The CDR3 loop spans 16 amino acids. Trimming left V 2 bases short and J 4 bases short, with 17 bases between.

This clonotype was found many times. This chain uses TRBV6-5 with TRBJ2-7, with D unresolved. CDR3 length equals 14 residues. Germline assignment: CDR1 MNHEY and CDR2 SVGAGI. The germline V and J ends were trimmed by 0 bases and 3 bases, with 9 bases remaining between them. The chain's CDR3 is CASSYSGSSYEQYF. CDR3 bases: TGTGCCAGCAGTTACTCAGGATCGAGCTACGAGCAGTACTTC.

This rearrangement joins TRBV10-3 to TRBJ1-5; D not certain. The CDR3 is made up of 13 amino acids. Trimming took off 10 bases at V and 1 base at J, with 11 bases between the two ends. The germline CDR1 and CDR2 sequences are ENHRY and SYGVKD. For the CDR3, the DNA is TGTGCCACGAACTCCATGAGCAATCAGCCCCAGCATTTT. Protein: CATNSMSNQPQHF.

The chain combines TRBV5-4 with TRBJ2-7, with 9 nucleotides matching TRBD2. V lost 0 bases to trimming and J lost 1 base; unmatched junction nucleotides: 8. The CDR3 is made up of 17 amino acids. CDR1 and CDR2 (germline): SGHNT, YYREEE (reference sequence). In DNA form, the CDR3 reads TGTGCCAGCAGCTTGGGTCCCGGGCTAGCGGGGTCCTACGAGCAGTACTTC. Amino acid sequence: CASSLGPGLAGSYEQYF.

The sample holds a few counts of this clonotype. CDR3 sequence reads: CASTYRSPLHF. The CDR3 coding sequence is TGTGCCAGCACCTACCGTTCACCCCTCCACTTT. The rearrangement links TRBV6-6 to TRBJ1-6, with D uncertain. CDR1 and CDR2 (germline): MNHNY, SVGAGI (reference sequence). The ends were cut back, 7 bases at V and 9 bases at J, with 7 bases in the middle. This CDR3 is 11 amino acids long.

This sequence joins TRBV5-1 and TRBJ2-7, with a weak D call TRBD2 (6 bases). V was cut by 4 bases and J by 0 bases, with 14 bases left in between. The CDR3 has 15 amino acids. Germline V gene data show CDR1 as SGHRS and CDR2 as YFSETQ. The chain's CDR3 is CASSPGISGSYEQYF. CDR3 in DNA: TGCGCCAGCAGCCCTGGCATTAGCGGCTCCTACGAGCAGTACTTC.

V is TRBV7-2 and J is TRBJ2-7; D is uncertain. The CDR3 is 13 residues long. Trimming took 2 bases from V and 0 from J, leaving 5 bases between them. Germline lookup yields CDR1 SGHTA and CDR2 FQGNSA. CDR3 residues: CASSLRNSYEQYF. The CDR3 nucleotides read TGTGCCAGCAGCTTAAGAAACTCCTACGAGCAGTACTTC.

The rearrangement links TRBV25-1 to TRBJ2-7; 8 bases map to TRBD1. V lost 6 bases and J lost 2; bases outside the gene matches: 9. This CDR3 spans 15 amino acids. Germline V lookup: CDR1 MGHDK, CDR2 SYGVNS. CDR3 DNA: TGTGCCAGCAGACCGATGACAGGGGCCGCCTACGAGCAGTACTTC. Translating gives CASRPMTGAAYEQYF.

This clonotype came up a few times. This chain uses TRBV12-3 or TRBV12-4 with TRBJ2-2; D is unclear. CDR3 size: 16 residues. Deletions cut 4 bases from V and 5 bases from J, with 17 bases between. CDR3 nucleotide sequence: TGTGCCAGCAGTTCCCAAGTTCGCGCTTCTACCGGGGAGCTGTTTTTT. Amino acid sequence: CASSSQVRASTGELFF.

This clonotype was seen only a few times. The chain couples TRBV12-3 or TRBV12-4 to TRBJ1-2; D is unclear. V lost 7 bases, J lost 8 bases, and 26 bases lay in between. The CDR3 totals 16 residues. The CDR3 DNA follows: TGTGCCAGCACCATCGGACCGGTAACGGGATATGGGGGCTACACCTTC. The encoded protein is CASTIGPVTGYGGYTF.

This sequence joins TRBV7-9 and TRBJ2-1; TRBD2 is a possible D gene (5 bases). CDR1 SEHNR and CDR2 FQNEAQ come from the germline V gene (reference sequence). The CDR3 has 15 residues. Deletions cut 2 bases from V and 0 bases from J, with 8 bases between. The CDR3 protein is CASSLIEGSYNEQFF. In DNA, the CDR3 is TGTGCCAGCAGCTTAATTGAGGGCTCCTACAATGAGCAGTTCTTC.

The J gene is TRBJ2-7, the V gene TRBV6-6; D not resolved. Trimming took 2 bases from V and 3 from J, leaving 8 bases between them. Germline assignment: CDR1 MNHNY and CDR2 SVGAGI (reference sequence). This CDR3 contains 13 residues. CDR3 coding DNA: TGTGCCAGCAGTTACACGGCAGACTACGAGCAGTACTTC. Translated, it gives CASSYTADYEQYF.

There are a few counts of this clonotype. This rearrangement joins TRBV7-2 to TRBJ1-1; weak D call: TRBD1 (6 bases). The CDR3 length is 16 residues. V was clipped by 8 bases and J by 12 bases, with 31 bases between them. CDR1 and CDR2 from the germline V gene are SGHTA and FQGNSA. CDR3 sequence: CASRPHRGGAGGESFF. CDR3 nucleotide sequence: TGTGCCAGCCGCCCTCATCGAGGGGGGGCGGGTGGAGAATCTTTCTTT.

The rearrangement links TRBV5-4 to TRBJ2-2, with TRBD1 identical over 11 bases. Germline assignment: CDR1 SGHNT and CDR2 YYREEE (reference sequence). The V gene end was trimmed by 4 bases and the J gene end by 5 bases; junction bases not matched to a gene: 16. This CDR3 is 19 amino acids long. For the CDR3, the DNA is TGTGCCAGCAGCCTAGTCCGGACAGGGGGCGCCGGGGTGACCGGGGAGCTGTTTTTT. Its translation: CASSLVRTGGAGVTGELFF. Filled out from reference TRBV5-4 and TRBJ2-2, the complete variable domain reads ETGVTQSPTHLIKTRGQQVTLRCSSQSGHNTVSWYQQALGQGPQFIFQYYREEENGRGNFPPRFSGLQFPNYSSELNVNALELDDSALYLCASSLVRTGGAGVTGELFFGEGSRLTVL.

A few counts support this clonotype. The V call is TRBV10-3, the J call TRBJ2-1, with D uncertain. This CDR3 is built from 17 residues. CDR1 is ENHRY, CDR2 SYGVKD, per germline. Trimming pared 3 bases from V and 2 bases from J, leaving 17 bases between. The CDR3 here is CAISDPVLIPAYNEQFF. In DNA form, the CDR3 reads TGTGCCATCAGTGACCCGGTCCTCATTCCTGCCTACAATGAGCAGTTCTTC.

V is TRBV4-1 and J is TRBJ2-5; 7 bases are shared with TRBD2. V gave up 1 base and J gave up 7 bases; unmatched junction bases: 6. Germline assignment: CDR1 MGHRA and CDR2 YSYEKL. CDR3 length equals 14 residues. The CDR3 region has the DNA TGCGCCAGCAGCCAAGGAGTAGCGGGTGGGACCCAGTACTTC. Translation: CASSQGVAGGTQYF.

This chain uses TRBV12-3 or TRBV12-4 with TRBJ1-1, with 11 bases fitting TRBD1. The J segment lost 10 bases and the V segment lost 5 bases, leaving 6 bases of the junction unmatched. The CDR3 has 13 residues. The CDR3 DNA is TGTGCCAGCAGTCTGGGACAGGGGGGGGTAGCTTTCTTT. Amino acids: CASSLGQGGVAFF.

This chain uses TRBV20-1 with TRBJ2-5; 7 bases agree with TRBD2. V lost 1 base, J lost 1 base, and 9 bases stayed unmatched. Per germline, CDR1 DFQATT and CDR2 SNEGSKA (reference sequence). This CDR3 is 16 amino acids long. This CDR3 reads CSARVERLAVQETQYF. As DNA, the CDR3 is TGCAGTGCTAGAGTCGAGAGGCTAGCGGTCCAAGAGACCCAGTACTTC.

J is TRBJ2-7 and V is TRBV6-5; D is uncertain. Trimming stripped 2 bases from V and 6 bases from J, with 11 bases between. Germline V gene lookup returns CDR1 MNHEY and CDR2 SVGAGI. The CDR3 totals 13 residues. The CDR3 DNA is TGTGCCAGCAGTTACGGGGTCCGCCGCGAGCAGTACTTC. It translates to CASSYGVRREQYF.

This clonotype was observed a handful of times. The genes are TRBV27 and TRBJ2-2, with 9 nucleotides matching TRBD2. Germline loops: CDR1 MNHEY, CDR2 SMNVEV (reference sequence). The CDR3 is made up of 16 amino acids. V lost 3 bases to trimming and J lost 2 bases; unmatched junction nucleotides: 4. In nucleotides, the CDR3 is TGTGCCAGCAGTTTCGGTAGCGGGAGCAACACCGGGGAGCTGTTTTTT. Translation gives CASSFGSGSNTGELFF.

This clonotype was detected only a few times. V usage is TRBV29-1 and J usage is TRBJ2-7; TRBD1 agrees at 8 bases. V lost 4 bases, J lost 5 bases, and 10 bases stayed unmatched. The CDR3 has 14 residues. Germline CDR1 SQVTM, CDR2 ANQGSEA. CDR3 nucleotide sequence: TGCAGCGTTGGGAGGACAGGGCTAAGAAACGAGCAGTACTTC. This translates into CSVGRTGLRNEQYF.